These 22 T cell receptor beta chains came from one sample sequenced in a study of cytomegalovirus exposure and HLA in healthy donors (dated by TCRdb to the late 2010s). Libraries were constructed by the immunoSEQ multiplex PCR assay. The multiplex PCR relied on a mix of 60 forward primers for TCR Vbeta segments and 13 reverse primers for TCR Jbeta segments. TCRdb limited this immuneACCESS table to in-frame rearrangements with V and J called. A share of clones is missing; checked studies link under half to unresolved V genes, and the rest is unexplained. Within this sample are 60,000 to 95,000 clones, with 65% to 90% of them counted one time only. 18% of the sample goes to the ten largest clones. The sample comprised PBMCs. These receptors all come from an older man in good health and CMV-seropositive.

The rearrangement links TRBV10-3 to TRBJ1-1; maybe TRBD1 (5 bases). The length of the CDR3 is 15 residues. Germline V CDR1 and CDR2: ENHRY, SYGVKD. Trimming took 0 bases from V and 2 from J, leaving 10 bases between them. The CDR3 spells CAISESGRVNTEAFF. The DNA of the CDR3 is TGTGCCATCAGTGAGTCGGGCAGGGTAAACACTGAAGCTTTCTTT.

CDR3: CASRPRGEGVTEAFF. In DNA form, the CDR3 reads TGTGCCAGCAGACCTCGGGGGGAGGGGGTCACTGAAGCTTTCTTT. This chain links TRBV28 with TRBJ1-1, with D tentatively TRBD1 (6 bases). The V gene lost 6 bases and the J gene lost 4 bases, with 18 bases spanning the gap. CDR1 MDHEN and CDR2 SYDVKM come from the germline V gene. This CDR3 spans 15 amino acids.

J is TRBJ2-7 and V is TRBV27; the D gene is possibly TRBD1 (7 bases). CDR1 MNHEY and CDR2 SMNVEV come from the germline V gene (reference sequence). Trimming took 3 bases from V and 3 from J, leaving 12 bases between them. The CDR3 runs 14 residues. In nucleotides, the CDR3 is TGTGCCAGCAGTTTGCAGCAGGGGGGCTACGAGCAGTACTTC. Translating gives CASSLQQGGYEQYF.

The chain links TRBV19 to TRBJ2-3; D is possibly TRBD1 (5 bases). Trimming pared 5 bases from V and 9 bases from J, leaving 12 bases between. Germline V gives CDR1 LNHDA, CDR2 SQIVND (reference sequence). There are 12 residues in the CDR3. CDR3 DNA: TGTGCCAGTAGTCCCAACCAGGGAACGCAGTATTTT. Translation gives CASSPNQGTQYF.

The chain is built from TRBV4-1 and TRBJ2-3; 11 bases map to TRBD2. The CDR3 consists of 17 residues. Germline V gene lookup returns CDR1 MGHRA and CDR2 YSYEKL. The ends lost 5 bases at V and 2 bases at J; junction bases unmatched: 9. The CDR3 region is CASSYRLAGSSTDTQYF. CDR3 nucleotide sequence: TGCGCCAGCAGCTACCGACTAGCGGGGTCCTCCACAGATACGCAGTATTTT.

This clone was counted once. The chain combines TRBV7-9 with TRBJ2-7, with 8 bases that match TRBD2. The CDR3 totals 15 residues. Trimming cost V 2 bases and J 4 bases; bases outside gene matches: 7. The V gene's germline CDR1 is SEHNR and CDR2 FQNEAQ (reference sequence). The DNA of the CDR3 is TGTGCCAGCAGCTTATTTGCGGGGGGTGCTTACGAGCAGTACTTC. It codes for CASSLFAGGAYEQYF.

The count of this clone is one. The DNA for the CDR3 is TGTGCCAGCAGCCAAGCGAGTGGGCAGCAAGAGACCCAGTACTTC. Translated: CASSQASGQQETQYF. The rearrangement links TRBV4-2 to TRBJ2-5; no reliable D call. Per germline, CDR1 LGHNA and CDR2 YNFKEQ. The V and J ends lost 1 base and 2 bases respectively, with 11 bases between them. The CDR3 length is 15 residues.

The chain carries TRBV11-2 and TRBJ2-2; D perhaps matches TRBD2 (6 bases). Germline V gene sequence: CDR1 SGHAT, CDR2 FQNNGV. V was trimmed by 4 bases and J by 4 bases, leaving 16 bases between them. The CDR3 spans 16 residues. The CDR3 sequence is CASSSPGGLSTGELFF. DNA for the CDR3: TGTGCCAGCAGCTCCCCTGGGGGGTTGAGCACCGGGGAGCTGTTTTTT.

The rearrangement joins TRBV6-1 to TRBJ2-5; D is possibly TRBD1 (5 bases). Germline V gives CDR1 MNHNS, CDR2 SASEGT. This CDR3 is built from 13 residues. Trimming pared 4 bases from V and 5 bases from J, leaving 11 bases between. This CDR3 is CASSVGKGETQYF. For the CDR3, the DNA is TGTGCCAGCAGTGTGGGCAAGGGGGAGACCCAGTACTTC.

J is TRBJ2-5 and V is TRBV9; D is possibly TRBD1 (6 bases). Deletions cut 0 bases from V and 1 base from J, with 13 bases between. The length of the CDR3 is 16 residues. Germline lookup yields CDR1 SGDLS and CDR2 YYNGEE. This CDR3 reads CASSVEGGDFQETQYF. The CDR3 DNA follows: TGTGCCAGCAGCGTAGAAGGGGGAGACTTCCAAGAGACCCAGTACTTC. Using reference TRBV9 and TRBJ2-5 for the parts outside the CDR3, the full variable domain is DSGVTQTPKHLITATGQRVTLRCSPRSGDLSVYWYQQSLDQGLQFLIQYYNGEERAKGNILERFSAQQFPDLHSELNLSSLELGDSALYFCASSVEGGDFQETQYFGPGTRLLVL.

V gene TRBV27 combines with J gene TRBJ2-7; 7 nucleotides agree with TRBD2. The CDR3 spans 12 residues. With 8 bases clipped from V and 3 bases from J, the junction kept 4 bases outside the gene matches. Germline V gene lookup returns CDR1 MNHEY and CDR2 SMNVEV (reference sequence). CDR3 loop: CASLGGNYEQYF. In DNA form, the CDR3 reads TGTGCCAGCCTCGGGGGGAACTACGAGCAGTACTTC.

This rearrangement joins TRBV18 to TRBJ1-5, with D unresolved. Germline CDR1 KGHSH, CDR2 LQKENI. V was clipped by 0 bases and J by 2 bases, with 8 bases between them. The CDR3 is 15 amino acids. CDR3 bases: TGTGCCAGCTCACCACCCGGGGTTGGCAATCAGCCCCAGCATTTT. Translation gives CASSPPGVGNQPQHF.

The rearrangement uses TRBV4-1 and TRBJ2-1; 13 bases are shared with TRBD2. J was trimmed by 6 bases and V by 1 base; bases with no gene match: 9. The CDR3 spans 18 residues. The germline V gene has CDR1 MGHRA and CDR2 YSYEKL. DNA for the CDR3: TGCGCCAGCAGCCAAGGCCCCGGGACTAGCGGGACGCTCAATGAGCAGTTCTTC. Encoded protein: CASSQGPGTSGTLNEQFF.

The chain has TRBV5-4 and TRBJ2-1; 8 bases are a match to TRBD1. J was trimmed by 1 base and V by 1 base; bases with no gene match: 4. In germline, CDR1 is SGHNT, CDR2 YYREEE (reference sequence). This CDR3 has 16 amino acids. The CDR3: CASSLRGTGSYNEQFF. CDR3 in DNA: TGTGCCAGCAGCTTGCGCGGGACAGGTTCCTACAATGAGCAGTTCTTC.

This chain links TRBV6-5 with TRBJ1-2, with 7 bases that match TRBD1. The germline gives CDR1 MNHEY, CDR2 SVGAGI. V was clipped by 7 bases and J by 4 bases; unmatched bases: 9. The CDR3 sequence is 14 residues long. Here the CDR3 reads CASTKADRSYGYTF. The CDR3, as DNA: TGTGCCAGCACCAAGGCGGACAGGTCCTATGGCTACACCTTC.

This rearrangement joins TRBV7-9 to TRBJ1-2; no reliable D call. V was cut by 5 bases and J by 4 bases, with 14 bases left in between. Germline values: CDR1 SEHNR, CDR2 FQNEAQ (reference sequence). The length of the CDR3 is 14 residues. This CDR3 is CASSPLSQTYGYTF. The CDR3 nucleotides read TGTGCCAGCAGCCCACTAAGTCAGACCTATGGCTACACCTTC.

The chain has TRBV19 and TRBJ2-1, with 10 positions matching TRBD1. Trimming at V came to 7 bases and at J to 5 bases, leaving 5 bases not matched to a gene. This CDR3 contains 14 residues. CDR1 LNHDA and CDR2 SQIVND come from the germline V gene (reference sequence). CDR3 region: CASTGTGAHNEQFF. The CDR3 nucleotides read TGTGCCAGTACCGGGACAGGGGCACACAATGAGCAGTTCTTC.

This clone was detected once. V is TRBV5-1 and J is TRBJ2-2; D unresolved. This CDR3 comprises 15 residues. The germline V and J ends were trimmed by 4 bases and 2 bases, with 12 bases remaining between them. The V gene's germline CDR1 is SGHRS and CDR2 YFSETQ. The CDR3 reads CASSITPLNTGELFF. As DNA, the CDR3 is TGCGCCAGCAGCATCACCCCCCTAAACACCGGGGAGCTGTTTTTT.

This clone was recorded a few times. This chain links TRBV19 with TRBJ1-3; D gene unclear. Between the trimmed V and J ends, which lost 8 bases and 0 bases, there was a span of 5 bases. Germline V CDR1 and CDR2: LNHDA, SQIVND (reference sequence). The CDR3 contains 12 residues. CDR3 sequence (DNA): TGTGCCAGTGCCAGCTCTGGAAACACCATATATTTT. It translates to CASASSGNTIYF.

This rearrangement joins TRBV10-3 to TRBJ2-3, with TRBD2 matching 12 bases. With 8 bases clipped from V and 2 bases from J, the junction kept 14 bases outside the gene matches. Germline lookup yields CDR1 ENHRY and CDR2 SYGVKD. The CDR3 is made up of 18 amino acids. The CDR3 sequence is CAIFPSGREPFNTDTQYF. DNA of the CDR3: TGTGCCATCTTCCCTAGCGGGAGGGAGCCCTTTAACACAGATACGCAGTATTTT.

The chain is built from TRBV9 and TRBJ1-2, with 11 bases fitting TRBD1. CDR1 SGDLS and CDR2 YYNGEE come from the germline V gene. With 2 bases clipped from V and 6 bases from J, the junction kept 6 bases outside the gene matches. CDR3 length: 15 residues. CDR3 protein: CASSVRDRGFDGYTF. CDR3 DNA sequence: TGTGCCAGCAGCGTCCGGGACAGGGGGTTTGATGGCTACACCTTC.

The J gene is TRBJ1-1, the V gene TRBV5-1, with 7 bases aligning to TRBD1. Germline values: CDR1 SGHRS, CDR2 YFSETQ. Trimming cost V 4 bases and J 4 bases; bases outside gene matches: 7. This CDR3 contains 14 residues. For the CDR3, the DNA is TGCGCCAGCAGCGGCGGACAGGTATTCACTGAAGCTTTCTTT. This sequence encodes CASSGGQVFTEAFF. Full variable domain (outside the CDR3, taken from reference TRBV5-1 and TRBJ1-1): KAGVTQTPRYLIKTRGQQVTLSCSPISGHRSVSWYQQTPGQGLQFLFEYFSETQRNKGNFPGRFSGRQFSNSRSEMNVSTLELGDSALYLCASSGGQVFTEAFFGQGTRLTVV.